Listed here are 11 T cell receptor beta chains from one sample, sequenced in a study of cytomegalovirus exposure and HLA in healthy donors. The PCR ran on 60 Vbeta and 13 Jbeta primers. Clones were sequenced by immunoSEQ multiplex PCR, and TCRdb holds only the in-frame ones, with some missing. The sample lists about 190,000 clones, roughly 80% occurring once. Sequencing was carried out using PBMCs. The receptors originated from a man in his fifties or sixties in good health and CMV-seronegative.

J is TRBJ1-5 and V is TRBV7-9; D remains ambiguous. This CDR3 comprises 13 residues. Trimming removed 5 bases from V and 4 bases from J, with 9 bases in between. Germline lookup yields CDR1 SEHNR and CDR2 FQNEAQ (reference sequence). The CDR3 region is CASSLAPNQPQHF. DNA of the CDR3: TGTGCCAGCAGCCTGGCCCCGAATCAGCCCCAGCATTTT.

This chain connects TRBV5-6 to TRBJ2-6; D is perhaps TRBD1 (6 bases). CDR1 and CDR2 (germline): SGHDT, YYEEEE. The CDR3 runs 17 residues. V lost 4 bases and J lost 0, with 14 bases in between. CDR3 in DNA: TGTGCCAGCAGCCCTTCCATGACAGGCTCTGGGGCCAACGTCCTGACTTTC. Translated: CASSPSMTGSGANVLTF. Variable domain in full (rest from reference TRBV5-6 and TRBJ2-6): DAGVTQSPTHLIKTRGQQVTLRCSPKSGHDTVSWYQQALGQGPQFIFQYYEEEERQRGNFPDRFSGHQFPNYSSELNVNALLLGDSALYLCASSPSMTGSGANVLTFGAGSRLTVL.

The chain couples TRBV7-2 to TRBJ1-2; D is perhaps TRBD1 (6 bases). The V and J ends lost 4 bases and 8 bases respectively, with 17 bases between them. Germline CDR1 and CDR2: SGHTA and FQGNSA. The CDR3 is 14 amino acids. The CDR3: CASSSQGGRKGYTF. In DNA form, the CDR3 reads TGTGCCAGCAGCTCCCAAGGGGGAAGGAAAGGCTACACCTTC.

This chain uses TRBV23-1 with TRBJ2-6; D perhaps matches TRBD1 (6 bases). TRBV23-1 is recorded as an ORF, its role being uncertain. This CDR3 spans 19 amino acids. Trimming removed 6 bases from V and 0 bases from J, with 21 bases in between. DNA for the CDR3: TGCGCCAGCAGACAGAAGACAGGCCCCGAACCCTCTGGGGCCAACGTCCTGACTTTC. This sequence encodes CASRQKTGPEPSGANVLTF.

This clone was seen only once. The chain has TRBV5-5 and TRBJ1-1; maybe TRBD1 (6 bases). V gave up 2 bases and J gave up 1 base, with 9 bases separating them. Per germline, CDR1 SGHKS and CDR2 YYEKEE (reference sequence). CDR3 length: 14 residues. The CDR3 nucleotides read TGTGCCAGCAGCTTACCAGGGGAGAACACTGAAGCTTTCTTT. The encoded protein is CASSLPGENTEAFF.

The genes are TRBV29-1 and TRBJ2-3, with TRBD2 matching 9 bases. The CDR3 runs 14 residues. V trimming: 7 bases; J trimming: 1 base; junction bases outside the gene matches: 6. In germline, CDR1 is SQVTM, CDR2 ANQGSEA. The CDR3 region is CSADRTSGTDTQYF. The CDR3 DNA follows: TGCAGCGCCGACCGGACTAGCGGCACAGATACGCAGTATTTT.

This clone was detected only once. The V and J genes are TRBV18 and TRBJ1-3; D ambiguous. CDR1 is KGHSH, CDR2 LQKENI, per germline. There are 13 residues in the CDR3. Trimming removed 6 bases from V and 0 bases from J, with 6 bases in between. The CDR3 bases are TGTGCCAGCTCTCCCAGCTCTGGAAACACCATATATTTT. Translating gives CASSPSSGNTIYF.

The rearrangement joins TRBV7-9 to TRBJ2-1, with no clear D. In germline, CDR1 is SEHNR, CDR2 FQNEAQ (reference sequence). The CDR3 has 11 residues. V dropped 4 bases and J dropped 9 bases, with 7 bases sitting between them. The CDR3, as DNA: TGTGCCAGCAGCTCCCAGGTTGAGCAGTTCTTC. This translates into CASSSQVEQFF. Full variable domain (missing parts from reference TRBV7-9 and TRBJ2-1): DTGVSQNPRHKITKRGQNVTFRCDPISEHNRLYWYRQTLGQGPEFLTYFQNEAQLEKSRLLSDRFSAERPKGSFSTLEIQRTEQGDSAMYLCASSSQVEQFFGPGTRLTVL.

V and J are TRBV5-4 and TRBJ2-3; TRBD1 aligns across 7 bases. The CDR3 consists of 16 residues. The J segment lost 2 bases and the V segment lost 2 bases, leaving 8 bases of the junction unmatched. Germline V CDR1 and CDR2: SGHNT, YYREEE (reference sequence). The CDR3 is CASSLGQASTTDTQYF. CDR3 nucleotide sequence: TGTGCCAGCAGCTTAGGACAGGCGAGTACCACAGATACGCAGTATTTT.

The V call is TRBV11-2, the J call TRBJ1-5; D remains ambiguous. This CDR3 contains 13 residues. The germline V and J ends were trimmed by 0 bases and 7 bases, with 7 bases remaining between them. Germline CDR1 and CDR2: SGHAT and FQNNGV. The CDR3 DNA sequence: TGTGCCAGCAGCTTAGAAGCAAACCAGCCCCAGCATTTT. Translating gives CASSLEANQPQHF.

The chain recombines TRBV19 with TRBJ1-1; weak D call: TRBD1 (5 bases). This CDR3 region has 13 residues. V lost 3 bases and J 5 bases, leaving 10 bases between the germline ends. Per germline, CDR1 LNHDA and CDR2 SQIVND (reference sequence). CDR3 in amino acids: CASSMEGWTEAFF. CDR3 sequence (DNA): TGTGCCAGTAGTATGGAGGGGTGGACTGAAGCTTTCTTT.